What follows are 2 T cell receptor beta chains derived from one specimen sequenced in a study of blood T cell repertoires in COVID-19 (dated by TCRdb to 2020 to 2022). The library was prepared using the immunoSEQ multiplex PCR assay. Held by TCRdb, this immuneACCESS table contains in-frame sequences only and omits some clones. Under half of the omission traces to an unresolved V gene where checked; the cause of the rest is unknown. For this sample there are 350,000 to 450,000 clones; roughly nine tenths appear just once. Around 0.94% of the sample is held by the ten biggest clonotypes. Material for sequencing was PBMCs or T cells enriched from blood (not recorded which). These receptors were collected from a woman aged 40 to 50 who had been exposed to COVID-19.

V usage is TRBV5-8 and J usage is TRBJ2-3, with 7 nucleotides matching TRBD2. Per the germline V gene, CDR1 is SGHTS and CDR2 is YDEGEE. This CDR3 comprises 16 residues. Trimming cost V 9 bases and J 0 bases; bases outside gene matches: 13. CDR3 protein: CAKGRGEQTSTDTQYF. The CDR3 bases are TGTGCCAAGGGTCGGGGGGAGCAAACTAGCACAGATACGCAGTATTTT.

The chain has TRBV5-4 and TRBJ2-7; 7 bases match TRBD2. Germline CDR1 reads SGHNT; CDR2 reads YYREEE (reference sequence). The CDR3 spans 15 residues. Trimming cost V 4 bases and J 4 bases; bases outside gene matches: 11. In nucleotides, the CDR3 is TGTGCCAGCAGCCCCTGGGAGGGGAGAGGTTACGAGCAGTACTTC. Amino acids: CASSPWEGRGYEQYF.